Listed here are 28 T cell receptor beta chains from one sample, sequenced in a study of spatial heterogeneity in lung cancer. Using its own MiXCR run on the 5' RACE reads, TCRdb lists one record per CDR3 protein. The table includes tens of thousands of distinct CDR3 sequences, less than 9% detected once. Specified time point: sample taken at primary tumor resection. Sequences were derived from PBMCs, sampled at surgery. These receptor sequences come from a female donor with early-stage non-small cell lung cancer.

By sample share, this clonotype is medium-sized (0.01 to 0.1%). The rearrangement uses TRBV6-2 or TRBV6-3 and TRBJ2-1; TRBD1 might be the D (5 bases). V was clipped by 5 bases and J by 4 bases, with 9 bases between them. The germline CDR1 and CDR2 sequences are MNHEY and SVGEGT. This CDR3 is built from 13 residues. The CDR3 loop reads CASSPDSYNEQFF. The CDR3 coding sequence is TGTGCCAGCAGTCCCGACAGTTACAATGAGCAGTTCTTC.

This clonotype appeared a few times. The chain recombines TRBV12-3 or TRBV12-4 with TRBJ2-5; unclear D gene. The CDR3 is 14 residues long. The V and J ends lost 0 bases and 7 bases respectively, with 12 bases between them. The CDR3 nucleotides are TGTGCCAGCAGTTTAGCTTCACCACCGGGGACCCAGTACTTC. This codes for CASSLASPPGTQYF.

Details on this clonotype: A clone one base away is much larger, so this may be a read error. This chain uses TRBV28 with TRBJ1-5; a weak D match, TRBD1 (6 bases). Looked up from germline, CDR1 is MDHEN and CDR2 is SYDVKM. This CDR3 is built from 14 residues. CDR3 in amino acids: CATRGLWSKQPQHF. The CDR3 DNA reads TGTGCCACCCGGGGGCTATGGAGCAAACAGCCCCAGCATTTT.

The table lists this clonotype with a few counts. The rearrangement links TRBV20-1 to TRBJ1-5, with 9 bases fitting TRBD1. Germline CDR1 DFQATT, CDR2 SNEGSKA (reference sequence). The J segment lost 6 bases and the V segment lost 5 bases, leaving 8 bases of the junction unmatched. This CDR3 has 14 residues. In DNA form, the CDR3 reads TGCAGTGCTTCTAGGACAGGGGTTAGTCAGCCCCAGCATTTT. This encodes CSASRTGVSQPQHF.

This clonotype has just a few counts. This rearrangement joins TRBV5-4 to TRBJ1-4; the D gene is possibly TRBD1 (6 bases). The germline V and J ends were trimmed by 6 bases and 6 bases, with 18 bases remaining between them. Germline V gene lookup returns CDR1 SGHNT and CDR2 YYREEE (reference sequence). CDR3 length equals 15 residues. This chain's CDR3 is CASTQGGGAHEKLFF. CDR3 DNA: TGTGCCAGCACCCAAGGGGGGGGGGCGCATGAAAAACTGTTTTTT.

The sample holds a few counts of this clonotype. The chain recombines TRBV20-1 with TRBJ2-1; TRBD2 agrees at 12 bases. Germline CDR1 is DFQATT and CDR2 is SNEGSKA (reference sequence). The CDR3 totals 15 residues. With 2 bases clipped from V and 6 bases from J, the junction kept 5 bases outside the gene matches. For the CDR3, the DNA is TGCAGTGCTAGATTCCTAGCGGGAGGGCGCAATGAGCAGTTCTTC. Translated: CSARFLAGGRNEQFF.

This clonotype has only a few counts. The CDR3 sequence: CASMDSAYNEQFF. Here the CDR3 DNA reads TGTGCCAGCATGGACTCGGCCTACAATGAGCAGTTCTTC. The rearrangement uses TRBV28 and TRBJ2-1; D may be TRBD2 (5 bases). The CDR3 totals 13 residues. Germline V gene sequence: CDR1 MDHEN, CDR2 SYDVKM. V was cut by 7 bases and J by 2 bases, with 9 bases left in between.

V usage is TRBV20-1 and J usage is TRBJ2-5; D is tentatively TRBD1 or TRBD2 (5 bases each). The ends were cut back, 4 bases at V and 4 bases at J, with 10 bases in the middle. The CDR3 has 12 residues. The germline V gene encodes CDR1 DFQATT and CDR2 SNEGSKA (reference sequence). In DNA form, the CDR3 reads TGCAGTGCTAAAGCGAGGGGAGAGACCCAGTACTTC. Amino acids: CSAKARGETQYF.

In this sample, this clonotype turned up many times. The V call is TRBV28, the J call TRBJ1-1; tentative D call: TRBD1 (6 bases). In germline, CDR1 is MDHEN, CDR2 SYDVKM. This CDR3 contains 14 residues. Trimming stripped 5 bases from V and 5 bases from J, with 15 bases between. The CDR3 sequence: CASSVDSGLTEAFF. The CDR3 nucleotides are TGTGCCAGCAGTGTGGACAGTGGTCTAACTGAAGCTTTCTTT.

This clonotype was counted many times. The chain combines TRBV20-1 with TRBJ1-5; no clear D. Germline loops: CDR1 DFQATT, CDR2 SNEGSKA (reference sequence). Trimming shortened V by 3 bases and J by 5 bases, and 14 bases separated the two germline ends. CDR3 length: 14 residues. The CDR3, as DNA: TGCAGTGCTAGTCGGTCCGCCGGAGATCAGCCCCAGCATTTT. Translating it yields CSASRSAGDQPQHF.

This clonotype appeared a few times. The chain joins TRBV7-9 to TRBJ2-3; D uncertain. The CDR3 extends over 12 amino acids. The germline CDR1 and CDR2 sequences are SEHNR and FQNEAQ (reference sequence). V dropped 6 bases and J dropped 11 bases, with 15 bases sitting between them. The CDR3: CASSLMGIGQYF. The CDR3 DNA is TGTGCCAGCAGTCTAATGGGGATCGGGCAGTATTTT.

This clonotype was observed a handful of times. V gene TRBV28 combines with J gene TRBJ2-1; 9 bases map to TRBD2. Germline lookup yields CDR1 MDHEN and CDR2 SYDVKM. CDR3 length: 15 residues. The V gene end was trimmed by 7 bases and the J gene end by 5 bases; junction bases not matched to a gene: 9. This CDR3 is CASTSSSGDHNEQFF. CDR3 in DNA: TGTGCCAGCACGTCGTCTAGCGGGGACCACAATGAGCAGTTCTTC. Filled out from reference TRBV28 and TRBJ2-1, the complete variable domain reads DVKVTQSSRYLVKRTGEKVFLECVQDMDHENMFWYRQDPGLGLRLIYFSYDVKMKEKGDIPEGYSVSREKKERFSLILESASTNQTSMYLCASTSSSGDHNEQFFGPGTRLTVL.

This clonotype was detected many times. The V and J genes are TRBV2 and TRBJ2-5; D gene ambiguous. The CDR3 spans 11 residues. Trimming took 3 bases from V and 5 from J, leaving 4 bases between them. Germline loops: CDR1 SNHLY, CDR2 FYNNEI. CDR3 sequence reads: CASSEGETQYF. The CDR3 coding sequence is TGTGCCAGCAGTGAGGGGGAGACCCAGTACTTC. Full variable domain (outside the CDR3, taken from reference TRBV2 and TRBJ2-5): EPEVTQTPSHQVTQMGQEVILRCVPISNHLYFYWYRQILGQKVEFLVSFYNNEISEKSEIFDDQFSVERPDGSNFTLKIRSTKLEDSAMYFCASSEGETQYFGPGTRLLVL.

This clonotype turned up a few times. The chain couples TRBV20-1 to TRBJ2-3, with 8 bases matching TRBD1. CDR3 length equals 13 residues. V lost 3 bases to trimming and J lost 4 bases; unmatched junction nucleotides: 3. Germline CDR1 is DFQATT and CDR2 is SNEGSKA (reference sequence). The CDR3 bases are TGCAGTGCTAGTGAACAGGGGGCAGATACGCAGTATTTT. Amino acid sequence: CSASEQGADTQYF.

This clonotype was observed many times. The chain uses TRBV7-9 and TRBJ1-1; D is possibly TRBD1 (6 bases). This CDR3 has 14 residues. Germline CDR1 is SEHNR and CDR2 is FQNEAQ (reference sequence). The V gene lost 2 bases and the J gene lost 5 bases, with 12 bases spanning the gap. The CDR3 DNA follows: TGTGCCAGCAGCTTACAAGGGGGTGGGACTGAAGCTTTCTTT. This gives the protein CASSLQGGGTEAFF.

This clonotype was seen at least ten times. The chain employs TRBV2 and TRBJ2-7, with TRBD2 as a possible D gene (6 bases). Germline CDR1 and CDR2: SNHLY and FYNNEI. V was clipped by 7 bases and J by 3 bases, with 19 bases between them. The CDR3 has 15 amino acids. CDR3 loop: CASIDAGTFLYEQYF. The CDR3, as DNA: TGTGCCAGCATAGACGCTGGGACTTTCCTCTACGAGCAGTACTTC.

The table lists this clonotype with a few counts. J is TRBJ2-5 and V is TRBV24-1; D remains unclear. V gave up 3 bases and J gave up 7 bases, with 14 bases separating them. In germline, CDR1 is KGHDR, CDR2 SFDVKD. The CDR3 covers 14 residues. This chain's CDR3 is CATSDVELRGTQYF. Here the CDR3 DNA reads TGTGCCACCAGTGATGTCGAGTTAAGAGGGACCCAGTACTTC.

This clonotype was seen repeatedly, ten times or more. Germline is not matched at one junction end, which may reflect a read error. This sequence joins TRBV2 and TRBJ2-3, with TRBD2 matching over 10 bases. The CDR3 covers 15 residues. Germline values: CDR1 SNHLY, CDR2 FYNNEI. In DNA form, the CDR3 reads TGTGCCAGCAGGGAAGGACTAGCGGGCACAGATACGCAGTATTTT. It yields the protein CASREGLAGTDTQYF.

Note on this clonotype: This could be a read error, since a much larger clone is one nucleotide away. In nucleotides, the CDR3 is TGTGCCAGCAGTTACTCGACTCCTGGAAACACCATATATTTT. This codes for CASSYSTPGNTIYF. The genes are TRBV6-5 and TRBJ1-3; D not certain. Trimming pared 0 bases from V and 2 bases from J, leaving 5 bases between. The CDR3 is 14 amino acids. Looked up from germline, CDR1 is MNHEY and CDR2 is SVGAGI.

This clonotype was picked up a small number of times. The genes are TRBV20-1 and TRBJ1-1; 8 bases agree with TRBD1. Germline CDR1 is DFQATT and CDR2 is SNEGSKA (reference sequence). CDR3 length equals 12 residues. Germline trimming cut 3 bases from V and 11 bases from J; bases unmatched to any gene: 8. The CDR3 here is CSASQTGGDAFF. The CDR3 DNA is TGCAGTGCTAGCCAAACAGGGGGTGACGCTTTCTTT.

This clonotype occurred a few times. The chain links TRBV18 to TRBJ2-1; 13 bases are shared with TRBD2. The ends lost 2 bases at V and 7 bases at J; junction bases unmatched: 5. This CDR3 comprises 16 residues. Germline values: CDR1 KGHSH, CDR2 LQKENI. CDR3 nucleotide sequence: TGTGCCAGCTCACCAGGTGGGACTAGCGGGATGAATGAGCAGTTCTTC. It translates to CASSPGGTSGMNEQFF.

This clonotype was seen many times. The CDR3 DNA sequence: TGTGCCAGTAGTACCCTAATTGGACTCGGCCCCAATCAGCCCCAGCATTTT. As protein: CASSTLIGLGPNQPQHF. The chain has TRBV19 and TRBJ1-5; no definite D call. Germline-derived CDR1 and CDR2 are LNHDA and SQIVND (reference sequence). CDR3 length equals 17 residues. Trimming took off 4 bases at V and 3 bases at J, with 19 bases between the two ends.

This rearrangement joins TRBV20-1 to TRBJ1-6; D perhaps matches TRBD1 (5 bases). V was trimmed by 1 base and J by 7 bases, leaving 11 bases between them. This CDR3 has 14 residues. Germline loops: CDR1 DFQATT, CDR2 SNEGSKA (reference sequence). For the CDR3, the DNA is TGCAGTGCTAGAGCGGGGGGAGACAATTCACCCCTCCACTTT. Translated: CSARAGGDNSPLHF.

In its sample, this clonotype was seen many times. The V and J genes are TRBV29-1 and TRBJ2-3; 12 positions match TRBD2. V dropped 4 bases and J dropped 6; count of bases not matched to a gene: 5. This CDR3 has 14 residues. Germline CDR1 SQVTM, CDR2 ANQGSEA. This chain's CDR3 is CSVATSGGLDTQYF. CDR3 nucleotides: TGCAGCGTTGCGACTAGCGGGGGCTTGGATACGCAGTATTTT.

The chain carries TRBV6-2 or TRBV6-3 and TRBJ1-4; D remains unclear. The length of the CDR3 is 13 residues. Germline V gives CDR1 MNHEY, CDR2 SVGEGT. Between the trimmed V and J ends, which lost 6 bases and 14 bases, there was a span of 19 bases. The CDR3 DNA reads TGTGCCAGCAGCCCCCGAAGGGAGAGTGGCCTGTTTTTT. Translation gives CASSPRRESGLFF.

This clonotype has a count of ten or more. Written as DNA, the CDR3 is TGTGCCAGCAGTTCCCCGGGACGGGGCTACACCTTC. This gives the protein CASSSPGRGYTF. This chain joins TRBV28 and TRBJ1-2; tentative D call: TRBD1 (5 bases). Germline V CDR1 and CDR2: MDHEN, SYDVKM. This CDR3 has 12 residues. With 4 bases removed from V and 8 bases from J, the gap between germline ends came to 11 bases.

This clonotype has a handful of counts. The chain combines TRBV2 with TRBJ1-5, with 7 bases lining up with TRBD1. Germline CDR1 is SNHLY and CDR2 is FYNNEI. The V and J ends lost 6 bases and 0 bases, in that order; junction bases with no gene match: 2. The CDR3 totals 14 residues. The CDR3 DNA is TGTGCCAGCAGGGGACAGTTTAGCAATCAGCCCCAGCATTTT. Its protein product is CASRGQFSNQPQHF.

This clonotype was recorded many times. The V gene is TRBV20-1, the J gene TRBJ2-7; no firm D call. The CDR3 loop spans 15 amino acids. CDR1 DFQATT and CDR2 SNEGSKA come from the germline V gene (reference sequence). V lost 0 bases and J lost 2, with 14 bases in between. CDR3 loop: CSARDPSNSPYEQYF. The CDR3 nucleotides are TGCAGTGCTAGAGATCCCTCTAACAGTCCCTACGAGCAGTACTTC.